This T cell receptor beta chain came from a study of T-cell reconstitution after alpha-beta-depleted transplantation in children. Overall study findings and caveats: Two months or so post-transplant, alpha-beta T cells reportedly derived from several hundred expanded graft clones. Newly produced T cells mostly provided counts and TCRbeta diversity after one year, as hyperexpanded clones declined. The origin of high day-60 TCRbeta diversity in some patients lay in surviving recipient T cells and thymic progenitors.

This clonotype appeared a few times. Its antigen remains unidentified. As it was prepared, the TCRbeta library received unique molecular identifiers. TCRdb independently ran MiXCR on the PCR reads; one entry per CDR3 protein. This table holds some 440,000 distinct CDR3 sequences, roughly 17% found once. With 5 bases removed from V and 6 bases from J, the gap between germline ends came to 18 bases. The CDR3 is 14 amino acids. The germline V gene encodes CDR1 DFQATT and CDR2 SNEGSKA (reference sequence). V usage is TRBV20-1 and J usage is TRBJ2-3; D unclear. This specimen was PBMCs, mostly from graft donor cells, taken 360 days after TCRalphabeta/CD19-depleted stem cell transplant. This TCR was sampled from a boy less than two years old who had a stem cell transplant for Wiskott-Aldrich syndrome, so the T cells may come from the graft donor. The CDR3: CSAFIPNTRDTQYF. In DNA, the CDR3 is TGCAGTGCTTTCATCCCGAACACGAGGGATACGCAGTATTTT.